These 27 T cell receptor beta chains came from one sample sequenced in a study of identical twins. In TCRdb, the 5' RACE reads were re-called with MiXCR into one record per CDR3 protein. The sample lists some 900,000 distinct CDR3 sequences; approximately 13% were seen once. The sample was also reused in another study, on yellow fever vaccine responses in identical twins.

What was sequenced was PBMCs. These receptors were taken from a woman aged 18-35 years in good health.

This clonotype has more than one count but fewer than ten. The chain joins TRBV3-1 to TRBJ2-6, with 9 bases matching TRBD1. Per the germline V gene, CDR1 is LGHDT and CDR2 is YNNKEL (reference sequence). After removal of 4 bases from V and 4 bases from J, the junction contained 14 bases not matched to a gene. CDR3 length: 19 residues. CDR3 nucleotides: TGTGCCAGCAGCCTAAGATCTCCGGGACAGGGAACCGGGGCCAACGTCCTGACTTTC. It translates to CASSLRSPGQGTGANVLTF.

This clonotype was picked up one time. The chain carries TRBV20-1 and TRBJ2-1, with D tentatively TRBD1 or TRBD2 (5 bases each). Germline lookup yields CDR1 DFQATT and CDR2 SNEGSKA (reference sequence). V lost 7 bases to trimming and J lost 0 bases, with 16 bases between them. This CDR3 comprises 15 residues. In nucleotides, the CDR3 is TGCAGTGTCAAAAGGGGTACTAGCTCCTACAATGAGCAGTTCTTC. Amino acid sequence: CSVKRGTSSYNEQFF.

The chain couples TRBV4-1 to TRBJ2-7; D is perhaps TRBD1 (5 bases). Per the germline V gene, CDR1 is MGHRA and CDR2 is YSYEKL. Trimming removed 0 bases from V and 4 bases from J, with 13 bases in between. This CDR3 is built from 15 residues. CDR3 sequence (DNA): TGCGCCAGCAGCCAAGAGGCAGGGTCAGGGTACGAGCAGTACTTC. As protein: CASSQEAGSGYEQYF.

V usage is TRBV27 and J usage is TRBJ2-7; 7 bases align to TRBD2. The CDR3 consists of 14 residues. Germline CDR1 and CDR2: MNHEY and SMNVEV (reference sequence). V shed 7 bases, J shed 6 bases, and the junction held 12 bases outside the gene matches. DNA of the CDR3: TGTGCCAGCAAATCCGGGACTATCTCCCGCGAGCAGTACTTC. Translation: CASKSGTISREQYF.

This clonotype was seen more than once but under ten times. The chain combines TRBV6-5 with TRBJ2-2; TRBD1 matches 8 bases. Per the germline V gene, CDR1 is MNHEY and CDR2 is SVGAGI. Trimming cost V 4 bases and J 7 bases; bases outside gene matches: 8. The CDR3 runs to 15 residues. CDR3 nucleotide sequence: TGTGCCAGCAGTTCTAGCAGGGGGCGCGGCGGGGAGCTGTTTTTT. It translates to CASSSSRGRGGELFF.

This rearrangement joins TRBV29-1 to TRBJ2-6, with D possibly matching TRBD1 (6 bases). The CDR3 has 16 amino acids. V lost 4 bases and J lost 0, with 13 bases in between. Germline CDR1 is SQVTM and CDR2 is ANQGSEA. CDR3 sequence reads: CSVGGTPLSGANVLTF. For the CDR3, the DNA is TGCAGCGTTGGGGGGACACCTCTCTCTGGGGCCAACGTCCTGACTTTC.

This clonotype turned up a few times. The chain combines TRBV27 with TRBJ1-2; D uncertain. V lost 8 bases and J 8 bases, leaving 15 bases between the germline ends. The CDR3 extends over 12 amino acids. CDR1 is MNHEY, CDR2 SMNVEV, per germline (reference sequence). In nucleotides, the CDR3 is TGTGCCAGCCGAAAACCGAACAGAGGCTACACCTTC. Translation gives CASRKPNRGYTF.

This clonotype has only a few counts. The V and J genes are TRBV6-5 and TRBJ1-1; 7 bases fit TRBD1. Germline V gene lookup returns CDR1 MNHEY and CDR2 SVGAGI. Trimming at V came to 2 bases and at J to 5 bases, leaving 5 bases not matched to a gene. There are 14 residues in the CDR3. This CDR3 reads CASSYDRVRTEAFF. CDR3 DNA sequence: TGTGCCAGCAGTTACGACAGGGTGAGGACTGAAGCTTTCTTT.

In DNA, the CDR3 is TGTGCCAGCACCCTACAGGCGACTGGGGCCAACGTCCTGACTTTC. Translation gives CASTLQATGANVLTF. The genes are TRBV12-3 or TRBV12-4 and TRBJ2-6; D perhaps matches TRBD1 (5 bases). This CDR3 is built from 15 residues. V lost 7 bases and J 2 bases, leaving 12 bases between the germline ends.

This clonotype was counted only a few times. Here the CDR3 DNA reads TGTGCCAGCAGTTTACAGGGAAGGAGGACTGAAGCTTTCTTT. It is translated as CASSLQGRRTEAFF. The rearrangement joins TRBV28 to TRBJ1-1, with D perhaps TRBD1 (5 bases). The CDR3 is made up of 14 amino acids. Trimming stripped 2 bases from V and 5 bases from J, with 12 bases between. CDR1 is MDHEN, CDR2 SYDVKM, per germline.

The chain uses TRBV28 and TRBJ2-2; a weak D match, TRBD1 (5 bases). The CDR3 spans 13 residues. Per germline, CDR1 MDHEN and CDR2 SYDVKM. Trimming took 3 bases from V and 6 from J, leaving 8 bases between them. In DNA, the CDR3 is TGTGCCAGCAGTTTCACAGGTCCCGGGGAGCTGTTTTTT. Translation gives CASSFTGPGELFF.

This clonotype was observed at least ten times. The V and J genes are TRBV12-3 or TRBV12-4 and TRBJ2-1; D not certain. V dropped 9 bases and J dropped 0 bases, with 15 bases sitting between them. CDR3 length equals 15 residues. Written as DNA, the CDR3 is TGTGCCAGTCAGTCGTTGGCGAGCTCCTACAATGAGCAGTTCTTC. Encoded protein: CASQSLASSYNEQFF.

This clonotype was picked up a small number of times. This chain's CDR3 is CSARDLQGGSIRTDTQYF. CDR3 sequence (DNA): TGCAGTGCTAGAGATCTACAGGGGGGATCAATTCGCACAGATACGCAGTATTTT. The V call is TRBV20-1, the J call TRBJ2-3; 8 bases map to TRBD1. CDR1 is DFQATT and CDR2 is SNEGSKA in the germline V gene (reference sequence). This CDR3 has 18 amino acids. Trimming took 0 bases from V and 1 from J; bases not matched to a gene: 12.

J is TRBJ2-5 and V is TRBV29-1; D not resolved. This CDR3 spans 12 amino acids. V lost 8 bases, J lost 3 bases, and 13 bases lay in between. Germline V gene sequence: CDR1 SQVTM, CDR2 ANQGSEA. CDR3 sequence reads: CSTRSEEETQYF. The DNA of the CDR3 is TGCAGCACCCGCAGTGAGGAAGAGACCCAGTACTTC.

There are many counts of this clonotype. V usage is TRBV3-1 and J usage is TRBJ2-1, with D possibly TRBD2 on 7 matching bases. V lost 4 bases, J lost 5 bases, and 18 bases lay in between. Germline-derived CDR1 and CDR2 are LGHDT and YNNKEL (reference sequence). The CDR3 runs to 16 residues. As DNA, the CDR3 is TGTGCCAGCAGCCCTCTATGGCGCGGGGGCCACAATGAGCAGTTCTTC. This gives the protein CASSPLWRGGHNEQFF.

This clonotype turned up a few times. The chain is built from TRBV7-2 and TRBJ2-2, with 10 bases aligning to TRBD1. Trimming took 0 bases from V and 6 from J; bases not matched to a gene: 4. CDR3 length: 16 residues. CDR1 and CDR2 from the germline V gene are SGHTA and FQGNSA. The CDR3 coding sequence is TGTGCCAGCAGCTTAGCCGGGACAGGGGTGGCCGGGGAGCTGTTTTTT. Its protein product is CASSLAGTGVAGELFF.

The sample holds one count of this clonotype. The chain couples TRBV18 to TRBJ2-7; D unclear. V was pared by 5 bases and J by 4 bases, with 9 bases between. Germline V CDR1 and CDR2: KGHSH, LQKENI. This CDR3 has 12 residues. The DNA for the CDR3 is TGTGCCAGCTCAGACGACGGGTACGAGCAGTACGTC. As protein: CASSDDGYEQYV.

This chain connects TRBV29-1 to TRBJ2-1, with unresolved D. The CDR3 covers 14 residues. CDR1 is SQVTM, CDR2 ANQGSEA, per germline. The V and J ends lost 4 bases and 2 bases respectively, with 12 bases between them. CDR3 nucleotides: TGCAGCGTTGCCACATGGGATACCTACAATGAGCAGTTCTTC. Its translation: CSVATWDTYNEQFF.

This clonotype was seen repeatedly, ten times or more. The gene calls are TRBV28 and TRBJ2-1; weak D call: TRBD1 (6 bases). The CDR3 totals 15 residues. Trimming pared 3 bases from V and 2 bases from J, leaving 11 bases between. The germline V gene encodes CDR1 MDHEN and CDR2 SYDVKM. This CDR3 reads CASSLSRGPYNEQFF. The DNA for the CDR3 is TGTGCCAGCAGTTTGAGCAGGGGACCCTACAATGAGCAGTTCTTC.

This clonotype was seen ten or more times. The J gene is TRBJ1-1, the V gene TRBV12-3 or TRBV12-4, with D maybe TRBD1 (5 bases). There are 13 residues in the CDR3. Trimming cost V 6 bases and J 7 bases, with 15 bases left between them. In nucleotides, the CDR3 is TGTGCCAGCAGCGCCGGGACTGCTCATGAAGCTTTCTTT. Protein product: CASSAGTAHEAFF.

The chain combines TRBV7-8 with TRBJ2-4; 9 nucleotides align to TRBD2. The ends lost 6 bases at V and 1 base at J; junction bases unmatched: 10. The CDR3 loop spans 17 amino acids. Germline values: CDR1 SGHVS, CDR2 FQNEAQ. CDR3: CASRPGGLAIAKNIQYF. The DNA for the CDR3 is TGTGCCAGCAGACCCGGGGGACTAGCAATTGCCAAAAACATTCAGTACTTC. The complete variable domain, with remaining parts taken from reference TRBV7-8 and TRBJ2-4, reads GAGVSQSPRYKVAKRGQDVALRCDPISGHVSLFWYQQALGQGPEFLTYFQNEAQLDKSGLPSDRFFAERPEGSVSTLKIQRTQQEDSAVYLCASRPGGLAIAKNIQYFGAGTRLSVL.

This clonotype was seen ten or more times. The V and J genes are TRBV4-2 and TRBJ2-5; no firm D call. Between the trimmed V and J ends, which lost 0 bases and 5 bases, there was a span of 4 bases. Germline values: CDR1 LGHNA, CDR2 YNFKEQ. CDR3 length: 12 residues. As DNA, the CDR3 is TGTGCCAGCAGCCAAGATGAGGAGACCCAGTACTTC. Its protein product is CASSQDEETQYF.

The chain employs TRBV7-9 and TRBJ2-3; D may correspond to TRBD1 or TRBD2 (5 bases each). The CDR3 length is 15 residues. V lost 3 bases, J lost 2 bases, and 12 bases lay in between. The germline V gene has CDR1 SEHNR and CDR2 FQNEAQ (reference sequence). The CDR3 DNA reads as TGTGCCAGCAGCTTTTGGGACCCCCCCACAGATACGCAGTATTTT. It specifies CASSFWDPPTDTQYF.

The CDR3 DNA reads as TGCGCCAGCAGCTGGGACTTCGCTACCGAGCAGTACTTC. The encoded protein is CASSWDFATEQYF. J is TRBJ2-7 and V is TRBV5-1, with a weak D call TRBD2 (6 bases). Germline V gene data show CDR1 as SGHRS and CDR2 as YFSETQ. The V end lost 3 bases, the J end lost 6 bases, and 13 bases lay between the germline ends. The CDR3 extends over 13 amino acids.

A few counts support this clonotype. This chain links TRBV7-8 with TRBJ1-4; weak D call: TRBD1 (5 bases). The germline CDR1 and CDR2 sequences are SGHVS and FQNEAQ. Trimming stripped 0 bases from V and 8 bases from J, with 22 bases between. The CDR3 contains 18 residues. CDR3: CASSLALNLGTPSEKLFF. CDR3 nucleotides: TGTGCCAGCAGCTTAGCCCTCAATCTTGGGACCCCTTCGGAAAAACTGTTTTTT.

The chain uses TRBV10-3 and TRBJ2-1; D ambiguous. Trimming pared 2 bases from V and 3 bases from J, leaving 8 bases between. Germline loops: CDR1 ENHRY, CDR2 SYGVKD. CDR3 length: 14 amino acids. The CDR3: CAISEGFGYNEQFF. The CDR3 DNA reads TGTGCCATCAGTGAGGGTTTCGGCTACAATGAGCAGTTCTTC.

This sequence joins TRBV7-2 and TRBJ2-5; 7 bases are a match to TRBD2. The germline CDR1 and CDR2 sequences are SGHTA and FQGNSA. The CDR3 has 17 residues. With 5 bases clipped from V and 0 bases from J, the junction kept 12 bases outside the gene matches. CDR3 loop: CASSNTRAGSHQETQYF. CDR3 in DNA: TGTGCCAGCAGCAACACCAGAGCGGGGAGCCACCAAGAGACCCAGTACTTC.